The 9 T cell receptor beta chains below come from one sample, sequenced in a study of tumour-infiltrating T cells in Burkitt lymphoma. Data came from immunoSEQ multiplex PCR; TCRdb stores just in-frame clones and leaves some out. The sample records around 50,000 clones, more than 25% being singletons. What was sequenced was tumor tissue. The receptor source for this set is a human donor with Burkitt lymphoma.

This clone was counted between two and nine times. The V and J genes are TRBV7-8 and TRBJ1-1; D ambiguous. This CDR3 comprises 14 residues. Germline V gives CDR1 SGHVS, CDR2 FQNEAQ. V lost 5 bases and J lost 0, with 10 bases in between. This CDR3 is CASSPNGVNTEAFF. CDR3 in DNA: TGTGCCAGCAGCCCTAACGGGGTGAACACTGAAGCTTTCTTT.

This clone was seen more than once but under ten times. The chain uses TRBV10-3 and TRBJ2-3; 7 nucleotides match TRBD1. Germline CDR1 ENHRY, CDR2 SYGVKD. Trimming cost V 5 bases and J 0 bases; bases outside gene matches: 2. The CDR3 spans 14 residues. The CDR3 DNA is TGTGCCATCAGTCTGACAGGGAGCACAGATACGCAGTATTTT. This translates into CAISLTGSTDTQYF.

The DNA for the CDR3 is TGCGCCAGCAGCCAAGCCGCCGGGACTAGCGGGGCAACCTACGAGCAGTACTTC. Amino acids: CASSQAAGTSGATYEQYF. This chain connects TRBV4-1 to TRBJ2-7, with TRBD2 matching over 13 bases. The CDR3 totals 18 residues. CDR1 is MGHRA and CDR2 is YSYEKL in the germline V gene. With 1 base clipped from V and 2 bases from J, the junction kept 8 bases outside the gene matches.

The chain is built from TRBV18 and TRBJ1-1, with D uncertain. This CDR3 region has 15 residues. V lost 6 bases, J lost 0 bases, and 14 bases lay in between. CDR1 is KGHSH and CDR2 is LQKENI in the germline V gene. The CDR3 region has the DNA TGTGCCAGCTCCCCCGCGAGATCCATGAACACTGAAGCTTTCTTT. Its translation: CASSPARSMNTEAFF. Based on the CDR3 plus reference TRBV18 and TRBJ1-1, the full variable domain is NAGVMQNPRHLVRRRGQEARLRCSPMKGHSHVYWYRQLPEEGLKFMVYLQKENIIDESGMPKERFSAEFPKEGPSILRIQQVVRGDSAAYFCASSPARSMNTEAFFGQGTRLTVV.

This rearrangement joins TRBV6-1 to TRBJ1-5, with unresolved D. Trimming shortened V by 2 bases and J by 0 bases, and 11 bases separated the two germline ends. Germline V lookup: CDR1 MNHNS, CDR2 SASEGT. The CDR3 totals 16 residues. CDR3 DNA sequence: TGTGCCAGCAGTGAATTTGGCAGGCGTAGCAATCAGCCCCAGCATTTT. Translated: CASSEFGRRSNQPQHF.

This clone was seen only once. This rearrangement joins TRBV9 to TRBJ1-6; TRBD1 matches at 7 bases. Germline V gives CDR1 SGDLS, CDR2 YYNGEE. The CDR3 has 14 amino acids. The ends lost 4 bases at V and 5 bases at J; junction bases unmatched: 3. The CDR3 spells CASSPDRNNSPLHF. CDR3 coding DNA: TGTGCCAGCAGCCCGGACAGGAATAATTCACCCCTCCACTTT.

The chain is built from TRBV7-9 and TRBJ2-3; D remains unclear. The germline V and J ends were trimmed by 3 bases and 5 bases, with 12 bases remaining between them. Germline V gives CDR1 SEHNR, CDR2 FQNEAQ (reference sequence). This CDR3 spans 14 amino acids. CDR3 sequence reads: CASSFMSPGDTQYF. The CDR3 bases are TGTGCCAGCAGCTTCATGTCCCCGGGAGATACGCAGTATTTT.

This clone has a handful of counts. This chain connects TRBV6-1 to TRBJ1-2, with a tentative D call TRBD1 (6 bases). The CDR3 spans 13 residues. V shed 7 bases and J shed 8 bases, with 17 bases lying between them. The V gene's germline CDR1 is MNHNS and CDR2 SASEGT. For the CDR3, the DNA is TGTGCCAGCAAGGGGGGAGGGATTGCGGGCTACACCTTC. It yields the protein CASKGGGIAGYTF.

This chain links TRBV19 with TRBJ1-1; D is unresolved. The germline V gene encodes CDR1 LNHDA and CDR2 SQIVND (reference sequence). Trimming stripped 10 bases from V and 0 bases from J, with 6 bases between. This CDR3 is built from 11 residues. The CDR3 spells CATTVNTEAFF. As DNA, the CDR3 is TGTGCCACAACAGTGAACACTGAAGCTTTCTTT.